One sample yielded the 4 T cell receptor beta chains listed below, sequenced in a study of shared clonotypes between healthy human individuals. Cells designated naive CD8 were CD45RO-negative and were positively selected for CCR7, with terminally differentiated effector memory CD45RA+ cells excluded. Sequencing used immunoSEQ multiplex PCR; TCRdb keeps in-frame clones, though not all of them. There are hundreds of thousands of clones in the sample; 95% to 97% occur only once, and less than 0.25% lies in the top ten. Source material: naive CD8+ T cells sorted from blood. The receptor set was obtained from a man in his thirties or forties in good health.

The V call is TRBV11-2, the J call TRBJ1-2; D is perhaps TRBD1 (6 bases). The CDR3 contains 16 residues. V was pared by 6 bases and J by 6 bases, with 23 bases between. In germline, CDR1 is SGHAT, CDR2 FQNNGV. This chain's CDR3 is CASSHTGQGKVDGYTF. In DNA form, the CDR3 reads TGTGCCAGCAGTCATACAGGGCAGGGGAAGGTTGATGGCTACACCTTC.

Here the CDR3 DNA reads TGTGCCAGCAGTGACGGAACTAGCGGGGGTTACGAGCAGTACTTC. Its translation is CASSDGTSGGYEQYF. This chain joins TRBV6-1 and TRBJ2-7, with 11 bases lining up with TRBD2. CDR1 and CDR2 (germline): MNHNS, SASEGT. The CDR3 runs 15 residues. V lost 3 bases, J lost 4 bases, and 5 bases stayed unmatched.

The chain uses TRBV19 and TRBJ2-7, with no clear D. Trimming left V 8 bases short and J 2 bases short, with 16 bases between. The V gene's germline CDR1 is LNHDA and CDR2 SQIVND (reference sequence). The CDR3 is 14 residues long. CDR3 coding DNA: TGTGCCAGTTCCCCGGCCCTCGCGGCCTACGAGCAGTACTTC. This sequence encodes CASSPALAAYEQYF. Looking up the rest from reference TRBV19 and TRBJ2-7 gives the full variable domain: DGGITQSPKYLFRKEGQNVTLSCEQNLNHDAMYWYRQDPGQGLRLIYYSQIVNDFQKGDIAEGYSVSREKKESFPLTVTSAQKNPTAFYLCASSPALAAYEQYFGPGTRLTVT.

V and J are TRBV30 and TRBJ1-1; D is unclear. In germline, CDR1 is GTSNPN, CDR2 SVGIG (reference sequence). V was trimmed by 2 bases and J by 3 bases, leaving 10 bases between them. The CDR3 length is 13 residues. CDR3 protein: CAWSWEEDTEAFF. The CDR3 DNA sequence: TGTGCCTGGAGTTGGGAAGAGGACACTGAAGCTTTCTTT.